This is a list of T cell receptor beta chains from one sample in a study of blood T cells in healthy people across ages. One entry per CDR3 protein, called by TCRdb with MiXCR from the 5' RACE reads. The sample lists hundreds of thousands of distinct CDR3 sequences, around 27% occurring once. Separately, the same data were catalogued under a study of T cells of mothers and their children.

Sample: blood. These receptors were taken from a boy younger than 10 in good health. CDR3s include the opening cysteine and the closing phenylalanine or tryptophan. A D gene is named only where the DNA matches it firmly. Size is stated for part of the rows, as once, few or many counts, or as a class when the clone is expanded.

cdr3_length: 14; clone_size: few; d_call: -; v_call: TRBV20-1; j_call: TRBJ1-5; cdr3_nt: TGCAGTGCTAGAGATATATCAGGGGCTCAGCCCCAGCATTTT; cdr3_aa: CSARDISGAQPQHF
cdr3_length: 14; clone_size: few; d_call: TRBD2; v_call: TRBV7-2; j_call: TRBJ2-5; cdr3_nt: TGTGCCAGCAGGCTAGGGGCGGGAGGGGAGACCCAGTACTTC; cdr3_aa: CASRLGAGGETQYF
cdr3_length: 15; clone_size: -; d_call: TRBD1; v_call: TRBV2; j_call: TRBJ1-1; cdr3_nt: TGTGCCAGCATTACGGACAGGGGGCGAAATACTGAAGCTTTCTTT; cdr3_aa: CASITDRGRNTEAFF
cdr3_length: 15; clone_size: -; d_call: -; v_call: TRBV20-1; j_call: TRBJ2-4; cdr3_nt: TGCAGTGGCCAGAGGGGGGCTAAGACCAAAAACATTCAGTACTTC; cdr3_aa: CSGQRGAKTKNIQYF
cdr3_length: 15; clone_size: few; d_call: TRBD1; v_call: TRBV7-3; j_call: TRBJ2-1; cdr3_nt: TGTGCCAGCAGCAAAGGACAGGGGTCCTACAATGAGCAGTTCTTC; cdr3_aa: CASSKGQGSYNEQFF
cdr3_length: 18; clone_size: few; d_call: TRBD2; v_call: TRBV4-3; j_call: TRBJ2-7; cdr3_nt: TGCGCCAGCAGCCTCCCAGCCCTCAGGACTAGCAGCGCCTACGAGCAGTACTTC; cdr3_aa: CASSLPALRTSSAYEQYF
cdr3_length: 14; clone_size: -; d_call: TRBD1; v_call: TRBV25-1; j_call: TRBJ1-2; cdr3_nt: TGTGCCAGCAGTGACTCAGGGGGGTCCTATGGCTACACCTTC; cdr3_aa: CASSDSGGSYGYTF
cdr3_length: 15; clone_size: -; d_call: TRBD1; v_call: TRBV11-2; j_call: TRBJ2-1; cdr3_nt: TGTGCCAGCAGCTTAGGGACAGGGAAGAACAATGAGCAGTTCTTC; cdr3_aa: CASSLGTGKNNEQFF
cdr3_length: 12; clone_size: many; d_call: -; v_call: TRBV29-1; j_call: TRBJ2-5; cdr3_nt: TGCAGCGTTGTTGTGACAGCCCAGACCCAGTACTTC; cdr3_aa: CSVVVTAQTQYF
cdr3_length: 16; clone_size: few; d_call: -; v_call: TRBV29-1; j_call: TRBJ2-1; cdr3_nt: TGCAGCGTTGAGGCGGCGGGGGCCGGCTCCTACAATGAGCAGTTCTTC; cdr3_aa: CSVEAAGAGSYNEQFF
cdr3_length: 18; clone_size: -; d_call: -; v_call: TRBV5-5; j_call: TRBJ2-6; cdr3_nt: TGTGCCAGCAGCTTGATCCGGGACGCATCCTCTGGGGCCAACGTCCTGACTTTC; cdr3_aa: CASSLIRDASSGANVLTF
cdr3_length: 14; clone_size: few; d_call: -; v_call: TRBV24-1; j_call: TRBJ2-5; cdr3_nt: TGTGCCACCAGTGAAACAGGGAGGGAAGAGACCCAGTACTTC; cdr3_aa: CATSETGREETQYF
cdr3_length: 12; clone_size: few; d_call: -; v_call: TRBV13; j_call: TRBJ1-2; cdr3_nt: TGTGCCAGCAGCTTCTCGTTTAGAGGCTACACCTTC; cdr3_aa: CASSFSFRGYTF
cdr3_length: 13; clone_size: -; d_call: TRBD1; v_call: TRBV27; j_call: TRBJ2-7; cdr3_nt: TGTGCCAGCAGTTTGACAGGGGGCCACGAGCAGTACTTC; cdr3_aa: CASSLTGGHEQYF
cdr3_length: 15; clone_size: -; d_call: -; v_call: TRBV7-6; j_call: TRBJ2-7; cdr3_nt: TGTGCCAGCAGCTTAGGCAGGGGCTATTCCTACGAGCAGTACTTC; cdr3_aa: CASSLGRGYSYEQYF
cdr3_length: 13; clone_size: -; d_call: TRBD1; v_call: TRBV19; j_call: TRBJ1-4; cdr3_nt: TGTGCCAGTAGTAGAAGGGGGCAGGAAAAACTGTTTTTT; cdr3_aa: CASSRRGQEKLFF
cdr3_length: 16; clone_size: -; d_call: TRBD2; v_call: TRBV4-3; j_call: TRBJ2-3; cdr3_nt: TGCGCCAGCAGCCAAAGACTAGCGGGCGGGACAGATACGCAGTATTTT; cdr3_aa: CASSQRLAGGTDTQYF
cdr3_length: 15; clone_size: many; d_call: TRBD2; v_call: TRBV4-2; j_call: TRBJ2-7; cdr3_nt: TGTGCCAGCAGCCAAGGACTAGCGGGGGGCTACGAGCAGTACTTC; cdr3_aa: CASSQGLAGGYEQYF
cdr3_length: 13; clone_size: few; d_call: -; v_call: TRBV6-5; j_call: TRBJ1-2; cdr3_nt: TGTGCCAGCAGTAATCGGGGGTCGGATGGCTACACCTTC; cdr3_aa: CASSNRGSDGYTF
cdr3_length: 15; clone_size: -; d_call: TRBD2; v_call: TRBV10-3; j_call: TRBJ2-2; cdr3_nt: TGTGCCATCAGTGAAAGCGGGAGGACCACCGGGGAGCTGTTTTTT; cdr3_aa: CAISESGRTTGELFF
cdr3_length: 16; clone_size: -; d_call: TRBD2; v_call: TRBV9; j_call: TRBJ2-1; cdr3_nt: TGTGCCAGCAGCGTAGCGGGGCCTAGCGGGACAGATGAGCAGTTCTTC; cdr3_aa: CASSVAGPSGTDEQFF
cdr3_length: 13; clone_size: -; d_call: TRBD2; v_call: TRBV7-2; j_call: TRBJ2-5; cdr3_nt: TGTGCCAGCAGCTCCGGGACTAGCGGGAGAGTGTACTTC; cdr3_aa: CASSSGTSGRVYF
cdr3_length: 16; clone_size: few; d_call: -; v_call: TRBV20-1; j_call: TRBJ2-3; cdr3_nt: TGCAGTGCTAGGGGGGCACTCGGGGTTCTCACAGATACGCAGTATTTT; cdr3_aa: CSARGALGVLTDTQYF
cdr3_length: 16; clone_size: few; d_call: TRBD2; v_call: TRBV20-1; j_call: TRBJ2-5; cdr3_nt: TGCAGTGCTAGAGGGACTAGCGGGAGGGAGCAAGAGACCCAGTACTTC; cdr3_aa: CSARGTSGREQETQYF
cdr3_length: 13; clone_size: -; d_call: -; v_call: TRBV10-3; j_call: TRBJ2-7; cdr3_nt: TGTGCCATCAGGGAGGACAGCTCCTACGAGCAGTACTTC; cdr3_aa: CAIREDSSYEQYF
cdr3_length: 12; clone_size: -; d_call: -; v_call: TRBV12-3/TRBV12-4; j_call: TRBJ1-4; cdr3_nt: TGTGCCAGCAGTTTCTCGGATGAAAAACTGTTTTTT; cdr3_aa: CASSFSDEKLFF
cdr3_length: 16; clone_size: few; d_call: TRBD2; v_call: TRBV10-3; j_call: TRBJ2-1; cdr3_nt: TGTGCCATCAGTGACGGACTAGCGGGAGCCCGCAATGAGCAGTTCTTC; cdr3_aa: CAISDGLAGARNEQFF
cdr3_length: 16; clone_size: -; d_call: -; v_call: TRBV27; j_call: TRBJ2-5; cdr3_nt: TGTGCCAGCAGTTTATCTGCGGGTCTGGGACTGGGGACCCAGTACTTC; cdr3_aa: CASSLSAGLGLGTQYF
cdr3_length: 15; clone_size: few; d_call: -; v_call: TRBV5-1; j_call: TRBJ2-3; cdr3_nt: TGCGCCAGCAGCCCTGGGCTAGACGGCACAGATACGCAGTATTTT; cdr3_aa: CASSPGLDGTDTQYF
cdr3_length: 15; clone_size: few; d_call: TRBD2; v_call: TRBV20-1; j_call: TRBJ2-1; cdr3_nt: TGCAGTGCGATTTTAGCGGGGTCGTATGTTAATGAGCAGTTCTTC; cdr3_aa: CSAILAGSYVNEQFF
cdr3_length: 14; clone_size: -; d_call: -; v_call: TRBV20-1; j_call: TRBJ1-1; cdr3_nt: TGCAGTGCTAGAGATAAAGCTCCGGTCGAGGAAGCTTTCTTT; cdr3_aa: CSARDKAPVEEAFF
cdr3_length: 18; clone_size: -; d_call: TRBD1; v_call: TRBV5-1; j_call: TRBJ2-7; cdr3_nt: TGCGCCAGCAGCTTGAGGCTCAGGGGGCGCCGGGGAATAGACGAGCAGTACTTC; cdr3_aa: CASSLRLRGRRGIDEQYF
cdr3_length: 14; clone_size: few; d_call: TRBD1; v_call: TRBV7-9; j_call: TRBJ1-1; cdr3_nt: TGTGCCAGCAGTATACAGGGGGCAAGCACTGAAGCTTTCTTT; cdr3_aa: CASSIQGASTEAFF
cdr3_length: 17; clone_size: few; d_call: -; v_call: TRBV9; j_call: TRBJ2-5; cdr3_nt: TGTGCCAGCAGCGTAGGTAGGGGCGGGCCTTACCAAGAGACCCAGTACTTC; cdr3_aa: CASSVGRGGPYQETQYF
cdr3_length: 17; clone_size: -; d_call: -; v_call: TRBV7-3; j_call: TRBJ2-1; cdr3_nt: TGTGCCAGCAGCTTAAGGGGGACCCATGCGAGCGTCAATGAGCAGTTCTTC; cdr3_aa: CASSLRGTHASVNEQFF
cdr3_length: 16; clone_size: few; d_call: -; v_call: TRBV13; j_call: TRBJ2-6; cdr3_nt: TGTGCCAGCAGTCATTACAGGGTTTACGGGGCCAACGTCCTGACTTTC; cdr3_aa: CASSHYRVYGANVLTF
cdr3_length: 12; clone_size: -; d_call: TRBD1; v_call: TRBV20-1; j_call: TRBJ2-4; cdr3_nt: TGCAGTGCTGTGACAGGGGAATCGGTACAGTACTTC; cdr3_aa: CSAVTGESVQYF
cdr3_length: 15; clone_size: -; d_call: -; v_call: TRBV6-6; j_call: TRBJ1-4; cdr3_nt: TGTGCCAGCAATCCGACGGACAGACTTAATGAAAAACTGTTTTTT; cdr3_aa: CASNPTDRLNEKLFF
cdr3_length: 14; clone_size: few; d_call: -; v_call: TRBV24-1; j_call: TRBJ2-5; cdr3_nt: TGTACCACCAGTGAAAGGGACGCGAAAAAGACCCAGTACTTC; cdr3_aa: CTTSERDAKKTQYF
cdr3_length: 19; clone_size: -; d_call: TRBD2; v_call: TRBV4-2; j_call: TRBJ2-1; cdr3_nt: TGTGCCAGCAGCCAAGCCCACCGGGACTACCTAGGGAGGGGTAATGAGCAGTTCTTC; cdr3_aa: CASSQAHRDYLGRGNEQFF
cdr3_length: 15; clone_size: -; d_call: -; v_call: TRBV11-2; j_call: TRBJ1-2; cdr3_nt: TGTGCCAGCAGCGGCGGGGGCTTAGGTATCTATGGCTACACCTTC; cdr3_aa: CASSGGGLGIYGYTF
cdr3_length: 16; clone_size: -; d_call: TRBD2; v_call: TRBV5-1; j_call: TRBJ2-5; cdr3_nt: TGCGCCAGCAGCTTGGAGCCTAGCGGGGGGTCGGAGACCCAGTACTTC; cdr3_aa: CASSLEPSGGSETQYF
cdr3_length: 19; clone_size: -; d_call: -; v_call: TRBV9; j_call: TRBJ1-2; cdr3_nt: TGTGCCAGCAGCGTAGGGGACACTGCATCTTCCTATGTGCCTTATGGCTACACCTTC; cdr3_aa: CASSVGDTASSYVPYGYTF
cdr3_length: 12; clone_size: -; d_call: -; v_call: TRBV7-8; j_call: TRBJ2-1; cdr3_nt: TGTGCCAGCAGCATCTCTCCGGATGAGCAGTTCTTC; cdr3_aa: CASSISPDEQFF
cdr3_length: 16; clone_size: -; d_call: -; v_call: TRBV7-2; j_call: TRBJ2-1; cdr3_nt: TGTGCCAGCAGCTTCTCAGGGCCGAGCTCCTACAATGAGCAGTTCTTC; cdr3_aa: CASSFSGPSSYNEQFF
cdr3_length: 15; clone_size: -; d_call: -; v_call: TRBV5-1; j_call: TRBJ2-7; cdr3_nt: TGCGCCAGCTTTTCGGTTGCCCAGGGGGGCTACGAGCAGTACTTC; cdr3_aa: CASFSVAQGGYEQYF
cdr3_length: 15; clone_size: -; d_call: -; v_call: TRBV7-9; j_call: TRBJ2-4; cdr3_nt: TGTGCCAGCAGCGGGAAAGGTAGGGTCAAAAACATTCAGTACTTC; cdr3_aa: CASSGKGRVKNIQYF
cdr3_length: 14; clone_size: few; d_call: -; v_call: TRBV20-1; j_call: TRBJ1-4; cdr3_nt: TGCAGTGCTACCGAGGGGGGGTCTAATGAAAAACTGTTTTTT; cdr3_aa: CSATEGGSNEKLFF
cdr3_length: 14; clone_size: -; d_call: -; v_call: TRBV6-5; j_call: TRBJ2-3; cdr3_nt: TGTGCCAGCAGTTACCAGGGCTGGGCAGATACGCAGTATTTT; cdr3_aa: CASSYQGWADTQYF